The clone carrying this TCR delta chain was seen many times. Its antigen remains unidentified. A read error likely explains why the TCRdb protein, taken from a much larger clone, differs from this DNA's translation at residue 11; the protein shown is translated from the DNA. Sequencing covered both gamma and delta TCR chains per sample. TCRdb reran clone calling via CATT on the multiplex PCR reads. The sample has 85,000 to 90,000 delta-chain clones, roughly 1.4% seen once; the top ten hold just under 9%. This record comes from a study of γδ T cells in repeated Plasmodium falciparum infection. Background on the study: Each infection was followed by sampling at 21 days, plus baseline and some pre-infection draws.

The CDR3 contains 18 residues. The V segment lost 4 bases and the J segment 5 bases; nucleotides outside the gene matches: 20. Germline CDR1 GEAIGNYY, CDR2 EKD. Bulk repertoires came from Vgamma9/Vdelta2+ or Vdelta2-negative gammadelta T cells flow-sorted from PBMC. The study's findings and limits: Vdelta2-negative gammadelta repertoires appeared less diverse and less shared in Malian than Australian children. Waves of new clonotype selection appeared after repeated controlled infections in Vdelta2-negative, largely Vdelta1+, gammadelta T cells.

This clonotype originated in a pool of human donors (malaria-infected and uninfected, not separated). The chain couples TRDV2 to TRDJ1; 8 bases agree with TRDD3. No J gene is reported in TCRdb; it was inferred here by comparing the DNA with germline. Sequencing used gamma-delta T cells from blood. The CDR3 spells CACEGIREGKVSPDKLIF. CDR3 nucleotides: TGTGCCTGTGAAGGGATACGCGAAGGGAAAGTATCCCCAGATAAACTCATCTTT.